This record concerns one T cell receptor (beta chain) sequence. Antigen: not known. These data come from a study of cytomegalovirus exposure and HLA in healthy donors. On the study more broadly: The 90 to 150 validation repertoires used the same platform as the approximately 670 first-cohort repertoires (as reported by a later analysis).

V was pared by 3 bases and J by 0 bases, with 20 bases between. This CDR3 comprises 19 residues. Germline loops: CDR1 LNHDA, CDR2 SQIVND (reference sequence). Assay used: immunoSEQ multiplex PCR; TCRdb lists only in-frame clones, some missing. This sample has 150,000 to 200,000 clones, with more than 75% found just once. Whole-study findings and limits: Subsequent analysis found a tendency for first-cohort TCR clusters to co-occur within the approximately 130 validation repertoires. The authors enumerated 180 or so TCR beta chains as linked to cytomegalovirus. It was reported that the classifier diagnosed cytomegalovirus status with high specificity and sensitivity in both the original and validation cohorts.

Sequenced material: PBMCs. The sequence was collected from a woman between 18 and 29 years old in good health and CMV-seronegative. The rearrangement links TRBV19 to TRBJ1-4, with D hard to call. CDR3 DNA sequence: TGTGCCAGTAGTATGTGGTCTGGATTCCGACTGGCAACTAATGAAAAACTGTTTTTT. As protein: CASSMWSGFRLATNEKLFF.